These 4 T cell receptor beta chains share one sample of origin, sequenced in a study of CD8+CD57+ T cells in acquired aplastic anemia. Patients chosen for sequencing had CD8+CD57+ cells that had expanded, as shown by flow cytometry. Both TCR beta VDJ combination and CDR3 sequence profiling were carried out. Genomic DNA was the template for this profiling. MiXCR, applied by TCRdb to the reads, yields one record per CDR3 protein. Counted here are 450,000 to 600,000 distinct CDR3 sequences, approximately 33% occurring once; the ten biggest clones make up around 0.82%. The sample taken for sequencing was sorted CD4+, CD8+, or CD8+CD57+ T cells (not recorded which) from PBMCs. These receptors were collected from a human donor with aplastic anemia.

This clonotype was counted many times. CDR3 residues: CASSVAQTDTQYF. The DNA for the CDR3 is TGTGCCAGCAGCGTAGCCCAGACAGATACGCAGTATTTT. The gene calls are TRBV9 and TRBJ2-3; D remains unclear. The V end was cut by 0 bases, the J end by 3 bases, with 5 bases between. CDR3 length equals 13 residues. CDR1 and CDR2 from the germline V gene are SGDLS and YYNGEE.

This clonotype occurred a few times. The V and J genes are TRBV6-2 or TRBV6-3 and TRBJ2-7; D is undetermined. The CDR3 contains 15 residues. V shed 6 bases and J shed 3 bases, with 18 bases lying between them. CDR1 MNHEY and CDR2 SVGEGT come from the germline V gene. CDR3 sequence: CASRNGPTPFYEQYF. DNA of the CDR3: TGTGCCAGCAGAAACGGCCCGACACCGTTCTACGAGCAGTACTTC.

This clonotype has at least ten counts. V usage is TRBV19 and J usage is TRBJ2-7; 8 nucleotides align to TRBD2. This CDR3 spans 15 amino acids. Germline CDR1 LNHDA, CDR2 SQIVND (reference sequence). The junction had 12 bases not matched to a gene; V was cut back by 5 bases and J by 6 bases. The CDR3 nucleotides read TGTGCCAGTAGTGTCTTAAGCGGGAGAGAGGGCGAGCAGTACTTC. Translated: CASSVLSGREGEQYF.

This clonotype was seen only a few times. The J gene is TRBJ1-5, the V gene TRBV2, with 7 positions matching TRBD1. J was trimmed by 0 bases and V by 5 bases; bases with no gene match: 4. This CDR3 has 15 amino acids. Germline-derived CDR1 and CDR2 are SNHLY and FYNNEI. Here the CDR3 DNA reads TGTGCCAGCAGTTTGACAGGGCCTAGCAATCAGCCCCAGCATTTT. Its translation: CASSLTGPSNQPQHF.